Following are 32 T cell receptor beta chains from one sample sequenced in a study of blood T cell repertoires in COVID-19. Sequencing was performed with immunoSEQ multiplex PCR; in TCRdb, only in-frame clones are kept and a portion is missing. The table includes around 93,000 clones, around nine tenths detected once. Sequencing was carried out using peripheral blood. These receptors all come from a human donor in a cohort sampled during active COVID-19.

This chain uses TRBV11-2 with TRBJ2-1, with 10 bases fitting TRBD2. V dropped 5 bases and J dropped 15; count of bases not matched to a gene: 10. CDR1 and CDR2 from the germline V gene are SGHAT and FQNNGV. The CDR3 contains 13 residues. CDR3 amino acids: CASSPFPGLARFF. The CDR3 bases are TGTGCCAGCAGCCCGTTCCCGGGACTAGCGAGGTTCTTC.

J is TRBJ2-7 and V is TRBV11-2, with 8 bases matching TRBD1. Germline CDR1 SGHAT, CDR2 FQNNGV. V dropped 4 bases and J dropped 3; count of bases not matched to a gene: 5. CDR3 length equals 14 residues. CDR3 in amino acids: CASSSPQGGYEQYF. CDR3 nucleotide sequence: TGTGCCAGCAGCTCCCCACAGGGGGGCTACGAGCAGTACTTC.

The chain has TRBV6-5 and TRBJ2-7, with D perhaps matching TRBD1 (5 bases). Germline V gene data show CDR1 as MNHEY and CDR2 as SVGAGI. This CDR3 comprises 16 residues. The V gene lost 1 base and the J gene lost 0 bases, with 13 bases spanning the gap. In DNA, the CDR3 is TGTGCCAGCAGTTACTTTGGCAGGGCCTCCTCCTACGAGCAGTACTTC. Translating it yields CASSYFGRASSYEQYF.

V is TRBV24-1 and J is TRBJ1-2; D is ambiguous. Trimming removed 1 base at V and 2 bases at J, with 13 bases between. The CDR3 length is 16 residues. Germline V lookup: CDR1 KGHDR, CDR2 SFDVKD. The CDR3 region is CATSDFWADLNYGYTF. In nucleotides, the CDR3 is TGTGCCACCAGTGATTTCTGGGCGGACTTAAACTATGGCTACACCTTC.

This chain uses TRBV10-1 with TRBJ1-2; a weak D match, TRBD1 (6 bases). V was pared by 0 bases and J by 5 bases, with 7 bases between. Germline CDR1 WNHNN, CDR2 SYGVQD (reference sequence). This CDR3 is built from 13 residues. In DNA, the CDR3 is TGCGCCAGCAGTGAGTCTACAGGGTATGGCTACACCTTC. Translation gives CASSESTGYGYTF.

The chain couples TRBV7-9 to TRBJ1-1; 12 bases agree with TRBD1. The germline V gene encodes CDR1 SEHNR and CDR2 FQNEAQ (reference sequence). The CDR3 is 14 residues long. After removal of 4 bases from V and 4 bases from J, the junction contained 1 base not matched to a gene. The CDR3 sequence: CASSWGQGATEAFF. As DNA, the CDR3 is TGTGCCAGCAGCTGGGGACAGGGGGCCACTGAAGCTTTCTTT.

The rearrangement links TRBV3-1 (or the pseudogene TRBV3-2) to TRBJ2-3, with TRBD1 matching over 11 bases. Trimming removed 4 bases from V and 3 bases from J; junction bases left unmatched: 3. This CDR3 contains 15 residues. Germline loops: CDR1 LGHDT, CDR2 YNNKEL (reference sequence). CDR3 DNA sequence: TGTGCCAGCAGCCTCGGACAGGGGGCAACAGATACGCAGTATTTT. It yields the protein CASSLGQGATDTQYF.

The chain links TRBV19 to TRBJ2-7; possible D gene TRBD2, 6 bases. Trimming removed 1 base at V and 1 base at J, with 11 bases between. CDR3 size: 15 residues. Germline assignment: CDR1 LNHDA and CDR2 SQIVND (reference sequence). CDR3 sequence reads: CASSIAGDPSYEQYF. The CDR3 region has the DNA TGTGCCAGTAGTATAGCGGGGGACCCGTCCTACGAGCAGTACTTC.

The chain recombines TRBV27 with TRBJ1-4; TRBD1 might be the D (5 bases). CDR1 is MNHEY and CDR2 is SMNVEV in the germline V gene (reference sequence). The CDR3 is 15 amino acids. V lost 2 bases to trimming and J lost 2 bases, with 9 bases between them. The CDR3 reads CASSLGGVTNEKLFF. The CDR3 bases are TGTGCCAGCAGTTTAGGGGGGGTCACTAATGAAAAACTGTTTTTT.

This chain uses TRBV9 with TRBJ2-1; D gene ambiguous. Germline loops: CDR1 SGDLS, CDR2 YYNGEE. The CDR3 contains 13 residues. The V gene lost 3 bases and the J gene lost 2 bases, with 6 bases spanning the gap. The DNA for the CDR3 is TGTGCCAGCAGCGCCTTAGCCTACAATGAGCAGTTCTTC. It is translated as CASSALAYNEQFF. The full variable domain, with the rest looked up from reference TRBV9 and TRBJ2-1, is DSGVTQTPKHLITATGQRVTLRCSPRSGDLSVYWYQQSLDQGLQFLIQYYNGEERAKGNILERFSAQQFPDLHSELNLSSLELGDSALYFCASSALAYNEQFFGPGTRLTVL.

This sequence joins TRBV27 and TRBJ2-1; D is perhaps TRBD1 (6 bases). Trimming stripped 7 bases from V and 8 bases from J, with 27 bases between. This CDR3 contains 17 residues. The germline V gene encodes CDR1 MNHEY and CDR2 SMNVEV (reference sequence). The DNA of the CDR3 is TGTGCCAGCATACCCGGCCCGAGACAGGTCGCGTTAGATGAGCAGTTCTTC. Its translation is CASIPGPRQVALDEQFF.

This sequence joins TRBV13 and TRBJ1-5, with D perhaps matching TRBD1 (6 bases). This CDR3 is 15 amino acids long. Germline CDR1 and CDR2: PRHDT and FYEKMQ (reference sequence). Trimming shortened V by 2 bases and J by 3 bases, and 11 bases separated the two germline ends. CDR3 nucleotide sequence: TGTGCCAGCAGCTTACAGGGGCGGGTCAATCAGCCCCAGCATTTT. Its translation: CASSLQGRVNQPQHF.

This clone was counted a few times. This rearrangement joins TRBV5-5 to TRBJ1-2; a weak D match, TRBD1 (6 bases). The germline V and J ends were trimmed by 4 bases and 1 base, with 11 bases remaining between them. The CDR3 extends over 14 amino acids. The V gene's germline CDR1 is SGHKS and CDR2 YYEKEE (reference sequence). The CDR3 DNA follows: TGTGCCAGCAGCCCATACAGGGATAACTATGGCTACACCTTC. This encodes CASSPYRDNYGYTF.

CDR3 amino acids: CASRSHPDSGNTIYF. CDR3 nucleotide sequence: TGCGCCAGCAGGAGCCATCCCGACTCTGGAAACACCATATATTTT. The chain is built from TRBV5-1 and TRBJ1-3; D is unresolved. CDR3 length: 15 amino acids. V lost 5 bases, J lost 0 bases, and 12 bases lay in between. Germline-derived CDR1 and CDR2 are SGHRS and YFSETQ.

The chain combines TRBV14 with TRBJ1-2; D gene ambiguous. Trimming cost V 3 bases and J 3 bases, with 8 bases left between them. Germline V gene sequence: CDR1 SGHDN, CDR2 FVKESK. There are 13 residues in the CDR3. The CDR3, as DNA: TGTGCCAGCAGCCAGACGGGATACTATGGCTACACCTTC. This encodes CASSQTGYYGYTF.

The chain uses TRBV13 and TRBJ1-2; a possible D gene is TRBD1 (5 bases). V lost 5 bases and J lost 3, with 13 bases in between. Germline V gives CDR1 PRHDT, CDR2 FYEKMQ (reference sequence). The CDR3 extends over 14 amino acids. The CDR3 nucleotides are TGTGCCAGCAGCCCCAGATCAGGGTACTATGGCTACACCTTC. Its translation: CASSPRSGYYGYTF.

This clone was seen once. This chain uses TRBV9 with TRBJ2-6; 8 bases fit TRBD1. CDR1 SGDLS and CDR2 YYNGEE come from the germline V gene. Germline trimming cut 0 bases from V and 3 bases from J; bases unmatched to any gene: 5. The CDR3 runs to 17 residues. The DNA for the CDR3 is TGTGCCAGCAGCGTAGAGGACAGGGCGGTTGGGGCCAACGTCCTGACTTTC. It translates to CASSVEDRAVGANVLTF. The full variable domain, completed using reference TRBV9 and TRBJ2-6, is DSGVTQTPKHLITATGQRVTLRCSPRSGDLSVYWYQQSLDQGLQFLIQYYNGEERAKGNILERFSAQQFPDLHSELNLSSLELGDSALYFCASSVEDRAVGANVLTFGAGSRLTVL.

This clone was counted between two and nine times. V gene TRBV19 combines with J gene TRBJ1-1, with TRBD1 as a possible D gene (5 bases). V dropped 4 bases and J dropped 7 bases, with 13 bases sitting between them. CDR3 size: 13 residues. Germline assignment: CDR1 LNHDA and CDR2 SQIVND (reference sequence). CDR3 residues: CASSKPHRLEAFF. DNA for the CDR3: TGTGCCAGTAGTAAACCCCACAGGCTTGAAGCTTTCTTT.

The chain joins TRBV15 to TRBJ1-5; D is perhaps TRBD1 (6 bases). V was trimmed by 4 bases and J by 2 bases, leaving 9 bases between them. The CDR3 covers 14 residues. Germline assignment: CDR1 LNHNV and CDR2 YYDKDF (reference sequence). This chain's CDR3 is CATSTGQRNQPQHF. In nucleotides, the CDR3 is TGTGCCACCAGCACCGGACAGCGCAATCAGCCCCAGCATTTT.

V usage is TRBV19 and J usage is TRBJ2-5; D uncertain. The ends were cut back, 1 base at V and 1 base at J, with 10 bases in the middle. Germline V gives CDR1 LNHDA, CDR2 SQIVND (reference sequence). There are 15 residues in the CDR3. The CDR3 coding sequence is TGTGCCAGTAGTATAGGGCCAGTGATCCAAGAGACCCAGTACTTC. It encodes CASSIGPVIQETQYF.

V gene TRBV10-3 combines with J gene TRBJ2-2; 8 nucleotides agree with TRBD1. Germline CDR1 is ENHRY and CDR2 is SYGVKD. Trimming at V came to 8 bases and at J to 3 bases, leaving 8 bases not matched to a gene. The CDR3 runs to 15 residues. The CDR3: CAIGEDRAYTGELFF. In nucleotides, the CDR3 is TGTGCCATCGGAGAGGACAGGGCTTACACCGGGGAGCTGTTTTTT.

This chain joins TRBV7-3 and TRBJ2-3, with D possibly TRBD2 on 5 matching bases. The CDR3 is 12 residues long. Looked up from germline, CDR1 is SGHTA and CDR2 is FQGTGA. The germline V and J ends were trimmed by 5 bases and 2 bases, with 5 bases remaining between them. The CDR3, as DNA: TGTGCCAGCAGCCGGGACACAGATACGCAGTATTTT. Protein: CASSRDTDTQYF.

This chain uses TRBV6-5 with TRBJ2-5; D perhaps matches TRBD2 (5 bases). The CDR3 loop spans 15 amino acids. V lost 7 bases and J 4 bases, leaving 19 bases between the germline ends. The germline CDR1 and CDR2 sequences are MNHEY and SVGAGI. In nucleotides, the CDR3 is TGTGCCAGCACCCTGTCGGGTAGTCGGGGAGAGACCCAGTACTTC. It yields the protein CASTLSGSRGETQYF.

The chain combines TRBV14 with TRBJ2-1; D is unresolved. The V gene's germline CDR1 is SGHDN and CDR2 FVKESK. The CDR3 contains 17 residues. The germline V and J ends were trimmed by 0 bases and 0 bases, with 12 bases remaining between them. The CDR3 DNA sequence: TGTGCCAGCAGCCAAGAGGCTCAGTTGTACTCCTACAATGAGCAGTTCTTC. Amino acids: CASSQEAQLYSYNEQFF.

The rearrangement uses TRBV28 and TRBJ2-2, with 9 positions matching TRBD1. The germline V gene has CDR1 MDHEN and CDR2 SYDVKM. The J segment lost 7 bases and the V segment lost 9 bases, leaving 6 bases of the junction unmatched. The CDR3 loop spans 13 amino acids. In DNA form, the CDR3 reads TGTGCCAGTACAGGGGGCCGTATCGGGGAGCTGTTTTTT. The encoded protein is CASTGGRIGELFF.

The chain recombines TRBV27 with TRBJ1-1; unclear D gene. Trimming left V 5 bases short and J 0 bases short, with 7 bases between. Germline V gene sequence: CDR1 MNHEY, CDR2 SMNVEV (reference sequence). This CDR3 region has 13 residues. The CDR3 sequence is CASSAGLNTEAFF. The CDR3 DNA reads as TGTGCCAGCAGTGCGGGCTTGAACACTGAAGCTTTCTTT.

The sample holds one count of this clone. The chain is built from TRBV9 and TRBJ2-5, with unresolved D. V was trimmed by 0 bases and J by 3 bases, leaving 15 bases between them. The CDR3 is 16 amino acids. Germline V gene data show CDR1 as SGDLS and CDR2 as YYNGEE. CDR3 residues: CASSVGAIQEKETQYF. DNA of the CDR3: TGTGCCAGCAGCGTAGGAGCTATTCAGGAAAAAGAGACCCAGTACTTC.

The CDR3 spells CASSQDARFFTDTQYF. The CDR3 DNA follows: TGTGCCAGCAGCCAAGATGCGAGGTTCTTCACAGATACGCAGTATTTT. The chain is built from TRBV3-1 (or the pseudogene TRBV3-2) and TRBJ2-3; D unresolved. The CDR3 runs 16 residues. Trimming removed 0 bases at V and 2 bases at J, with 12 bases between. Germline values: CDR1 LGHDT, CDR2 YNNKEL (reference sequence).

The rearrangement uses TRBV6-2 or TRBV6-3 and TRBJ2-3; D gene ambiguous. This CDR3 region has 15 residues. CDR1 MNHEY and CDR2 SVGEGT come from the germline V gene. Deletions cut 4 bases from V and 2 bases from J, with 13 bases between. The CDR3 protein is CASSSPTRSTDTQYF. The CDR3 region has the DNA TGTGCCAGCAGTTCCCCGACTCGCTCCACAGATACGCAGTATTTT.

The gene calls are TRBV29-1 and TRBJ1-2; a possible D gene is TRBD1 (6 bases). The CDR3 sequence is 13 residues long. Looked up from germline, CDR1 is SQVTM and CDR2 is ANQGSEA. Trimming took off 4 bases at V and 0 bases at J, with 9 bases between the two ends. The CDR3 sequence is CSVVAGANYGYTF. The CDR3 bases are TGCAGCGTTGTGGCAGGGGCTAACTATGGCTACACCTTC.

The CDR3 loop is CASSPTGQGVVGGYTF. CDR3 DNA: TGTGCCAGCTCACCAACAGGACAGGGAGTTGTTGGTGGCTACACCTTC. V and J are TRBV18 and TRBJ1-2; 8 bases are shared with TRBD1. In germline, CDR1 is KGHSH, CDR2 LQKENI. The J segment lost 7 bases and the V segment lost 2 bases, leaving 12 bases of the junction unmatched. This CDR3 has 16 amino acids.

V and J are TRBV19 and TRBJ1-2, with a possible D match to TRBD1 (6 bases). Per the germline V gene, CDR1 is LNHDA and CDR2 is SQIVND (reference sequence). The CDR3 contains 14 residues. V was shortened by 6 bases and J by 8 bases, with 19 bases between the two germline ends. CDR3 sequence (DNA): TGTGCCAGTAGCCTCCTCGCAGGGGCTTGGGGCTACACCTTC. Encoded protein: CASSLLAGAWGYTF.